The rows below give T cell receptor beta chains drawn from one sample of a study of T cells in Graves' hyperthyroidism and ophthalmopathy. In TCRdb, the multiplex PCR reads were re-called with MiXCR into one record per CDR3 protein. The data contain a few hundred thousand distinct CDR3 sequences, 15% to 19% of them singletons. Sequenced sample: blood. These TCRs come from a woman between 18 and 29 years old with Graves' hyperthyroidism that later progressed to Graves' ophthalmopathy. Each CDR3 is given with its conserved first and last residue. The D gene is left open where the match is weak. Some rows have no size entry. The others give once, few or many, or a class for an expanded clone.

cdr3_nt | cdr3_aa | clone_size | j_call | v_call | d_call
TGCAGCGTTGATCGGGGACAGAAAGAGACCCAGTACTTC | CSVDRGQKETQYF | many | TRBJ2-5 | TRBV29-1 | TRBD1
TGCAGTGCTAGTATATCGATTAGCGGGAGGAAATCCTACAATGAGCAGTTCTTC | CSASISISGRKSYNEQFF | many | TRBJ2-1 | TRBV20-1 | TRBD2
TGCAGCGTTGGTATAGGGAGTCAGCCCCAGCATTTT | CSVGIGSQPQHF | - | TRBJ1-5 | TRBV29-1 | -
TGTGCCAGCAGAGCTACTCCCGGGACAGGGGCATATGGCTACACCTTC | CASRATPGTGAYGYTF | many | TRBJ1-2 | TRBV2 | TRBD1
TGCAGTGCTAGTCCCGGGACAGGGGGCTATGGCTACACCTTC | CSASPGTGGYGYTF | many | TRBJ1-2 | TRBV20-1 | TRBD1
TGCAGCGTTGGTGGGTTCGGCAATCAGCCCCAGCATTTT | CSVGGFGNQPQHF | - | TRBJ1-5 | TRBV29-1 | -
TGTGCCAGCAGCTTTGGGAGCGGGAGGGGCTACGAGCAGTACTTC | CASSFGSGRGYEQYF | many | TRBJ2-7 | TRBV28 | TRBD2
TGTGCCAGCAGCTTAGAGGGGGCCGACTACACCTTC | CASSLEGADYTF | - | TRBJ1-2 | TRBV7-9 | TRBD1
TGTGCCACCAGCGGACTTAGCTCCTACAATGAGCAGTTCTTC | CATSGLSSYNEQFF | - | TRBJ2-1 | TRBV24-1 | -
TGTGCCAGCAGCCAAGCTGGGATGGACTACGAGCAGTACTTC | CASSQAGMDYEQYF | once | TRBJ2-7 | TRBV9 | -
TGTGCCCCGCGGGGGCGTAAAGAGACCCAGTACTTC | CAPRGRKETQYF | many | TRBJ2-5 | TRBV28 | -
TGTGCCAGCAGCTTGGCGTCTAGCGGGACGGGCCCCTACAATGAGCAGTTCTTC | CASSLASSGTGPYNEQFF | - | TRBJ2-1 | TRBV13 | TRBD2
TGCGCCAGCAGCTCCAGACAGGGGGCAGGCTACGAGCAGTACTTC | CASSSRQGAGYEQYF | - | TRBJ2-7 | TRBV5-1 | TRBD1
TGTGCCAGCAGTCGGACCCCGGGAGTCGAGCAGTACTTC | CASSRTPGVEQYF | few | TRBJ2-7 | TRBV6-1 | -
TGTGCCAGCAGTTCTCCCGGGACAGGGTTTAGCGCTGAAGCTTTCTTT | CASSSPGTGFSAEAFF | many | TRBJ1-1 | TRBV6-2/TRBV6-3 | TRBD1
TGCAGTGCCTACGGTCCTTACAATGAGCAGTTCTTC | CSAYGPYNEQFF | many | TRBJ2-1 | TRBV20-1 | -
TGTGCCAGCTCTCGGACCGGGACAGAGAATCAGCCCCAGCATTTT | CASSRTGTENQPQHF | many | TRBJ1-5 | TRBV18 | TRBD1
TGTGCCTGGAGTGTCTCCTGGGGAGAAAAACTGTTTTTT | CAWSVSWGEKLFF | few | TRBJ1-4 | TRBV30 | -
TGTGCCAGCAGTCCACTGCGGACAGGGGCCTCGGAAAAACTGTTTTTT | CASSPLRTGASEKLFF | many | TRBJ1-4 | TRBV12-3/TRBV12-4 | TRBD1
TGTGCCAGCAGCCCGAGGGTTGGCGGGTCCTACAATGAGCAGTTCTTC | CASSPRVGGSYNEQFF | many | TRBJ2-1 | TRBV3-1 | -
TGCAGTGCTCGGAATGGCGGGAGCCCCCAAGAGACCCAGTACTTC | CSARNGGSPQETQYF | many | TRBJ2-5 | TRBV20-1 | TRBD2
TGTGCCAGCAGTGTCGGGACAGGGGATAATCAGCCCCAGCATTTT | CASSVGTGDNQPQHF | - | TRBJ1-5 | TRBV2 | TRBD1
TGTGCCACCAGTGACCGGCTTTGGCAGCCCCAGCATTTT | CATSDRLWQPQHF | - | TRBJ1-5 | TRBV24-1 | -
TGCACCAGCAGCTTGGTTGGCGGGGAGCTGTTTTTT | CTSSLVGGELFF | - | TRBJ2-2 | TRBV5-1 | -
TGTGCCAGCAGCCAAGTTAAGAGCCTTTTAGGGTATGGCTACACCTTC | CASSQVKSLLGYGYTF | - | TRBJ1-2 | TRBV4-2 | -
TGTGCCACCAGCAATATGACAGGGACGGGCTACTATGGCTACACCTTC | CATSNMTGTGYYGYTF | - | TRBJ1-2 | TRBV15 | TRBD1
TGTGCCAGCAGTGAAAATGTGGACAGCTATAGCAATCAGCCCCAGCATTTT | CASSENVDSYSNQPQHF | many | TRBJ1-5 | TRBV2 | -
TGTGCCAGCAGTTCCCCGGGATCCGGAAACACCATATATTTT | CASSSPGSGNTIYF | - | TRBJ1-3 | TRBV6-9 | -
TGCAGTGCTAGAGAACAGGGTGGGACCTACGAGCAGTACTTC | CSAREQGGTYEQYF | - | TRBJ2-7 | TRBV20-1 | -
TGTGCCAGCAGTTTAGGGACACCCTCGGAACTGTTTTTT | CASSLGTPSELFF | many | TRBJ1-4 | TRBV12-3/TRBV12-4 | -
TGCGCCAGCAAAACTTTCCCGGGACTAGCGGGAGGGGATGAGCAGTTCTTC | CASKTFPGLAGGDEQFF | many | TRBJ2-1 | TRBV10-2 | TRBD2
TGTGCCAGCAGCCAAGGACAGGGGGACTCCTACGAGCAGTACTTC | CASSQGQGDSYEQYF | few | TRBJ2-7 | TRBV11-2 | TRBD1
TGTGCCAGTAGTACAGAGGGGTGGCAGCCCCAGCATTTT | CASSTEGWQPQHF | few | TRBJ1-5 | TRBV19 | -
TGTGCCAGCAGTACCTTCTTGGGGACCTACGAGCAGTACTTC | CASSTFLGTYEQYF | many | TRBJ2-7 | TRBV6-2/TRBV6-3 | -
TGTGCCAGCAGCCCGCTTCCGGGTCCATGGGGCAAAAACATTCAGTACTTC | CASSPLPGPWGKNIQYF | few | TRBJ2-4 | TRBV3-1 | -
TGTGCCAGCAGTTTCGGCAGCTATAATTCACCCCTCCACTTT | CASSFGSYNSPLHF | many | TRBJ1-6 | TRBV27 | -
TGTGCCAGCAGGGCAGGGGTTAGCAATCAGCCCCAGCATTTT | CASRAGVSNQPQHF | many | TRBJ1-5 | TRBV6-1 | -
TGCAGTGCTAGTAGACGGCTGGGTGGCTACACCTTC | CSASRRLGGYTF | - | TRBJ1-2 | TRBV20-1 | -
TGCGCCAGCAGCCAAGATGGTAGCGGGAGCTACAATGAGCAGTTCTTC | CASSQDGSGSYNEQFF | many | TRBJ2-1 | TRBV4-1 | TRBD2
TGTGCCAGCAGCCAAAGCCTAGCGGGCGGGGAGACCCAGTACTTC | CASSQSLAGGETQYF | few | TRBJ2-5 | TRBV4-2 | TRBD2
TGCAGTGCCAGGCAGGGGACAGATACGCAGTATTTT | CSARQGTDTQYF | - | TRBJ2-3 | TRBV20-1 | -
TGTGCCAGCAGTTTGAGGGGTTTGAGCACCGGGGAGCTGTTTTTT | CASSLRGLSTGELFF | few | TRBJ2-2 | TRBV28 | -
TGTGCCACTCTTGGGGGGACAGGGGACGGCTACACCTTC | CATLGGTGDGYTF | few | TRBJ1-2 | TRBV11-2 | TRBD1